Below are 8 T cell receptor beta chains sequenced from a single sample in a study of cytomegalovirus exposure and HLA in healthy donors. This PCR relied on a set of 60 Vbeta primers and 13 Jbeta primers. Assay: immunoSEQ multiplex PCR; the TCRdb copy retains only in-frame clones and omits some. This sample carries some 130,000 clones, 75% to 90% of them seen once, and the ten largest clones take 5.5% to 7%. The specimen sequenced was PBMCs. The receptors shown here come from a woman aged 40-49 years in good health and CMV-seropositive.

This clone was recorded only once. The chain links TRBV7-3 to TRBJ2-3, with D possibly being TRBD1 (5 bases). Germline assignment: CDR1 SGHTA and CDR2 FQGTGA. With 5 bases removed from V and 2 bases from J, the gap between germline ends came to 23 bases. The CDR3 has 18 residues. CDR3 loop: CASSTGWQGVSFTDTQYF. The DNA for the CDR3 is TGTGCCAGCAGCACCGGGTGGCAGGGCGTGAGCTTCACAGATACGCAGTATTTT. Full variable domain (outside the CDR3, taken from reference TRBV7-3 and TRBJ2-3): GAGVSQTPSNKVTEKGKYVELRCDPISGHTALYWYRQSLGQGPEFLIYFQGTGAADDSGLPNDRFFAVRPEGSVSTLKIQRTERGDSAVYLCASSTGWQGVSFTDTQYFGPGTRLTVL.

The sample holds one count of this clone. The chain joins TRBV5-1 to TRBJ1-1, with D maybe TRBD1 (6 bases). The germline V gene encodes CDR1 SGHRS and CDR2 YFSETQ. Trimming cost V 2 bases and J 3 bases, with 11 bases left between them. This CDR3 comprises 14 residues. CDR3 bases: TGCGCCAGCAGCTTCCAGGGGCAGGACACTGAAGCTTTCTTT. The encoded protein is CASSFQGQDTEAFF.

V usage is TRBV4-2 and J usage is TRBJ1-5; 7 nucleotides agree with TRBD1. Per germline, CDR1 LGHNA and CDR2 YNFKEQ. V lost 0 bases and J lost 2; bases outside the gene matches: 10. This CDR3 is 18 amino acids long. CDR3 coding DNA: TGTGCCAGCAGCCAAGAAATACAGGGGTGGGAGGGCAATCAGCCCCAGCATTTT. Translation gives CASSQEIQGWEGNQPQHF.

V usage is TRBV2 and J usage is TRBJ1-5, with 8 bases matching TRBD1. Germline lookup yields CDR1 SNHLY and CDR2 FYNNEI. V lost 4 bases to trimming and J lost 8 bases; unmatched junction nucleotides: 10. The CDR3 is made up of 15 amino acids. This CDR3 is CASSGGQAPVEPQHF. Written as DNA, the CDR3 is TGTGCCAGCAGTGGGGGACAGGCCCCCGTGGAGCCCCAGCATTTT.

This clone came up a few times. The gene calls are TRBV10-3 and TRBJ1-1; D is possibly TRBD1 (5 bases). Germline values: CDR1 ENHRY, CDR2 SYGVKD. The CDR3 totals 14 residues. V shed 4 bases and J shed 2 bases, with 11 bases lying between them. The chain's CDR3 is CAISGTRENTEAFF. As DNA, the CDR3 is TGTGCCATCAGTGGAACCAGGGAAAACACTGAAGCTTTCTTT.

This chain uses TRBV6-1 with TRBJ1-1; 7 nucleotides line up with TRBD1. Germline CDR1 is MNHNS and CDR2 is SASEGT. The CDR3 extends over 14 amino acids. V dropped 4 bases and J dropped 4; count of bases not matched to a gene: 6. CDR3 in amino acids: CASSVRQGGTEAFF. The CDR3 DNA sequence: TGTGCCAGCAGTGTTCGACAGGGAGGCACTGAAGCTTTCTTT.

This sequence joins TRBV7-2 and TRBJ2-3, with 7 bases fitting TRBD2. Germline V lookup: CDR1 SGHTA, CDR2 FQGNSA. After removal of 5 bases from V and 0 bases from J, the junction contained 5 bases not matched to a gene. The CDR3 loop spans 15 amino acids. The DNA of the CDR3 is TGTGCCAGCAGCGTATCTAGCGGTAGCACAGATACGCAGTATTTT. The encoded protein is CASSVSSGSTDTQYF. Combining the CDR3 with reference TRBV7-2 and TRBJ2-3 gives the whole variable domain GAGVSQSPSNKVTEKGKDVELRCDPISGHTALYWYRQSLGQGLEFLIYFQGNSAPDKSGLPSDRFSAERTGGSVSTLTIQRTQQEDSAVYLCASSVSSGSTDTQYFGPGTRLTVL.

This chain joins TRBV5-6 and TRBJ2-4; 9 nucleotides align to TRBD1. Germline CDR1 and CDR2: SGHDT and YYEEEE. Losses at the gene ends were 3 bases for V and 6 bases for J; bases not matched to a gene: 1. The CDR3 consists of 13 residues. The chain's CDR3 is CASSSGQGNIQYF. The CDR3 DNA sequence: TGTGCCAGCAGCTCGGGACAGGGAAACATTCAGTACTTC.